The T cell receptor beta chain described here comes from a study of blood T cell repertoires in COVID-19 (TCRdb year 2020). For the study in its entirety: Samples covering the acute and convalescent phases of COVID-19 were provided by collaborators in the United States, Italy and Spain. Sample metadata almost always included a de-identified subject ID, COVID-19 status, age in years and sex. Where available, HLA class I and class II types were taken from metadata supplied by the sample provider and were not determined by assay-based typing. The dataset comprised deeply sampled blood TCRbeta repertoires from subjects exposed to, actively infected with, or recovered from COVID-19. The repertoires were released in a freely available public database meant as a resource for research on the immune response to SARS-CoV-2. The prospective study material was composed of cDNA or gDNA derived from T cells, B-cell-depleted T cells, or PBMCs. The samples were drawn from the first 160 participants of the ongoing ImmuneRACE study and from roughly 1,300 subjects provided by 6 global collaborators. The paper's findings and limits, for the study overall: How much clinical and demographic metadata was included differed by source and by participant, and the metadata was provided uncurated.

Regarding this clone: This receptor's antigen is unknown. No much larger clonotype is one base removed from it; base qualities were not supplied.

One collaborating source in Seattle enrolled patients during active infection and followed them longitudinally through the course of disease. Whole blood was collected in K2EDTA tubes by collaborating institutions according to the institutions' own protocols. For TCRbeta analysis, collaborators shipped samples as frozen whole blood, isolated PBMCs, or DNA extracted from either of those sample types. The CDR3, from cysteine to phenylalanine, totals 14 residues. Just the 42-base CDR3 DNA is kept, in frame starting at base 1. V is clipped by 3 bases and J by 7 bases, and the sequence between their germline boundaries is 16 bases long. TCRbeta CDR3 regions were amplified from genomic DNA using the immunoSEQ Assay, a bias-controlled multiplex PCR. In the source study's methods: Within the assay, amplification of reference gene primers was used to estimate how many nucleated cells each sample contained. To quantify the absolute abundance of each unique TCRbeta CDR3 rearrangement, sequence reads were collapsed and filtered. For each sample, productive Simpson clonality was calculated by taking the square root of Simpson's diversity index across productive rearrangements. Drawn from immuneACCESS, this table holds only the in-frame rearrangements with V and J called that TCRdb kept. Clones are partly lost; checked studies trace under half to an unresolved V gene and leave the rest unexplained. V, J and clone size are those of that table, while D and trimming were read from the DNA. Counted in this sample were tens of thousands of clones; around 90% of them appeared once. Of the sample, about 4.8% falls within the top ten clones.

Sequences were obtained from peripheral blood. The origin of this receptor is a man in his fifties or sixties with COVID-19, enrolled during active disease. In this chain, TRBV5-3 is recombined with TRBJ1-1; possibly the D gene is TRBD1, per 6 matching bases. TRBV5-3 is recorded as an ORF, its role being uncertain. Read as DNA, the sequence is TGTGCCAGAAGCTCTCTCCCAGGGGCGGGTGAAGCTTTCTTT. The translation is CARSSLPGAGEAFF.